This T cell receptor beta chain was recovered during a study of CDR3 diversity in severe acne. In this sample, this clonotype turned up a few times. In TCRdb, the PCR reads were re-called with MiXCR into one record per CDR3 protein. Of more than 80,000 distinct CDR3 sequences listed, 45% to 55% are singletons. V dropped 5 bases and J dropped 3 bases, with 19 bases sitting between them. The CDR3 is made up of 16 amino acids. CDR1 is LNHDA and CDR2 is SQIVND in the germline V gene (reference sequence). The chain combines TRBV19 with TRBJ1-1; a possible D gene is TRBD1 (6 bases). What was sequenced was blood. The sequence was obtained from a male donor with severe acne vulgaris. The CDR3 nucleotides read TGTGCCAGTAGTCCATGGACGGGGGCCGGGGACACTGAAGCTTTCTTT. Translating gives CASSPWTGAGDTEAFF.